This T cell receptor (beta chain) emerged from a study of PD-1 blockade in classical Hodgkin lymphoma. General observations from the study: At baseline, newly diagnosed patients reportedly showed less TCR diversity than healthy donors. Individuals who commenced nivolumab within less than 1 year of ASCT were excluded.

The table came from immunoSEQ multiplex PCR; TCRdb's copy has only in-frame clones and leaves some out. The sample has some 84,000 clones, approximately 91% seen once. Germline CDR1 MDHEN, CDR2 SYDVKM. Trimming cost V 4 bases and J 5 bases; bases outside gene matches: 5. This CDR3 has 14 amino acids. Remarks on this clone: Its antigen is unknown.

Relapses following autologous stem cell transplantation were seen in all patients, with brentuximab vedotin exposure varying. The receptor was derived from a human donor with classical Hodgkin lymphoma. The sequenced sample was peripheral blood mononuclear cells (PBMCs), obtained at baseline. The chain has TRBV28 and TRBJ2-1, with TRBD1 identical over 7 bases. The CDR3 protein is CASSSGQRNNEQFF. DNA for the CDR3: TGTGCCAGCAGTTCGGGACAGAGAAACAATGAGCAGTTCTTC.